The TCR beta chain under discussion was sequenced for a study of breast tumors, draining lymph nodes, adjacent tissues. Study-wide results and limits: Luminal-like breast cancer showed significantly higher tumor–nontumor repertoire similarity than basal-like.

One entry per CDR3 protein, called by TCRdb with MiXCR from the multiplex PCR reads. The sample consists of some 170,000 distinct CDR3 sequences, around a third of them appearing once. Samples came from axillary lymph nodes draining the breast cancer. This clonotype appeared many times. Its matching antigen is unknown. Just one base apart from a much larger clone, this may be a read error. Germline-derived CDR1 and CDR2 are SEHNR and FQNEAQ (reference sequence). The CDR3 extends over 14 amino acids. The V segment lost 5 bases and the J segment 8 bases; nucleotides outside the gene matches: 6. This receptor was taken from a female donor with breast cancer. Some clones in this sample may be carry-over from other donors' samples. Source material: axillary lymph node tissue. The chain joins TRBV7-9 to TRBJ1-4, with 9 bases fitting TRBD1. The CDR3 DNA sequence: TGTGCCAGCAGCGTTGGACAGGGGAGGGAAAAACTGTTTTTT. Residues: CASSVGQGREKLFF.